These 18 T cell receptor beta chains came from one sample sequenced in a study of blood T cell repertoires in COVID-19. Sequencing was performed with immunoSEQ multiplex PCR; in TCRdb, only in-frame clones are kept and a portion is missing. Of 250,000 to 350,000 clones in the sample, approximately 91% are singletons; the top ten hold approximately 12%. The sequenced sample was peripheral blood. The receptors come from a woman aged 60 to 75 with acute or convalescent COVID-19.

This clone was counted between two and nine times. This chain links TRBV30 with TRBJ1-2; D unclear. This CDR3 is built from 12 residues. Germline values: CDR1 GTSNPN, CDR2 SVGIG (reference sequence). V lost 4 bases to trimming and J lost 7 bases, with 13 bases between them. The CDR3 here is CAWTRQSGGYTF. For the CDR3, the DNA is TGTGCCTGGACCAGACAAAGTGGTGGCTACACCTTC.

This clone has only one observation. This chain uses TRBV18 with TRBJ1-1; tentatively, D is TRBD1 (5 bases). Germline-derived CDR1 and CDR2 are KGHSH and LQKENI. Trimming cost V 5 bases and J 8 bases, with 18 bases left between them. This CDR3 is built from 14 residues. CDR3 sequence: CASSWEAGISEAFF. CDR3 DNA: TGTGCCAGCTCATGGGAAGCAGGGATCTCGGAAGCTTTCTTT.

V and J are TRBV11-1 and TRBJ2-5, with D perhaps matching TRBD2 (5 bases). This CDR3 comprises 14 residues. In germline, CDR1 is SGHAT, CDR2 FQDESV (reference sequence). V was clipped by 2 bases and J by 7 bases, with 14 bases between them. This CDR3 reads CASSLNSRETTQYF. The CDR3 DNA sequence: TGTGCCAGCAGCTTAAATTCGAGGGAGACGACCCAGTACTTC.

CDR3 DNA: TGTGCCAGTAGTTTTGGGACAGGGAATGGCTACACCTTC. Translating gives CASSFGTGNGYTF. The chain combines TRBV19 with TRBJ1-2, with 9 bases identical to TRBD1. Germline V lookup: CDR1 LNHDA, CDR2 SQIVND (reference sequence). The CDR3 totals 13 residues. V shed 5 bases, J shed 6 bases, and the junction held 4 bases outside the gene matches. The whole variable domain, remainder taken from reference TRBV19 and TRBJ1-2, is DGGITQSPKYLFRKEGQNVTLSCEQNLNHDAMYWYRQDPGQGLRLIYYSQIVNDFQKGDIAEGYSVSREKKESFPLTVTSAQKNPTAFYLCASSFGTGNGYTFGSGTRLTVV.

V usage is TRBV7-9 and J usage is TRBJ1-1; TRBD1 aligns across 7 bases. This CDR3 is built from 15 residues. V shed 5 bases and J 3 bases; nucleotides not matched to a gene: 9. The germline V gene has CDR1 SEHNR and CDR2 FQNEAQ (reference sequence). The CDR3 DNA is TGTGCCAGCAGCCCGAGACAGGGAGGAGACACTGAAGCTTTCTTT. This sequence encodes CASSPRQGGDTEAFF. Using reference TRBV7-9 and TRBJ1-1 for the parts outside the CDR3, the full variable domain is DTGVSQNPRHKITKRGQNVTFRCDPISEHNRLYWYRQTLGQGPEFLTYFQNEAQLEKSRLLSDRFSAERPKGSFSTLEIQRTEQGDSAMYLCASSPRQGGDTEAFFGQGTRLTVV.

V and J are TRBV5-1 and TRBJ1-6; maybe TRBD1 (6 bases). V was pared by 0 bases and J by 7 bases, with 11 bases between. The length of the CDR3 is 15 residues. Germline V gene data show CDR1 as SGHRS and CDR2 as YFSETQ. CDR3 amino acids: CASSLGQGSNSPLHF. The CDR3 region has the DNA TGCGCCAGCAGCTTGGGGCAGGGGAGCAATTCACCCCTCCACTTT.

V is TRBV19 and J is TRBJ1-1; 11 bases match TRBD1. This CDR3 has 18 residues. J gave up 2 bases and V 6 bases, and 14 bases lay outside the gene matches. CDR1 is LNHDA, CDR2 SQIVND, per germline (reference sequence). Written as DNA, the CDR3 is TGTGCCAGTAGCCCCAGAGGCCGGGACAGGGGGTTCAACACTGAAGCTTTCTTT. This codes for CASSPRGRDRGFNTEAFF.

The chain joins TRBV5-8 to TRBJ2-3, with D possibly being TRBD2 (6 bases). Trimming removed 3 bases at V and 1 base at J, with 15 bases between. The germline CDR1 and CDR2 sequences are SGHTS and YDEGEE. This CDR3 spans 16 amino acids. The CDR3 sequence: CASSWGLVPGTDTQYF. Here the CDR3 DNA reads TGTGCCAGCAGCTGGGGACTCGTTCCTGGCACAGATACGCAGTATTTT.

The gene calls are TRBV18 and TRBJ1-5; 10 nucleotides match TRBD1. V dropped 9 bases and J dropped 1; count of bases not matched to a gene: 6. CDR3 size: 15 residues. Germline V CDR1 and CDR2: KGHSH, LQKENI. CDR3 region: CASRQGAGSNQPQHF. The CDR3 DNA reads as TGTGCCAGTCGACAGGGGGCCGGAAGCAATCAGCCCCAGCATTTT.

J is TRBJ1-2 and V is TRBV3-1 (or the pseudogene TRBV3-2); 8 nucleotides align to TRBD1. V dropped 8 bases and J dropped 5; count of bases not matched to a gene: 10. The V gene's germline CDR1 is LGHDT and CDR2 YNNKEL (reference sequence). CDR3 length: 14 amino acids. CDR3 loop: CASSPRGRGYGYTF. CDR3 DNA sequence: TGTGCCAGCTCACCCAGGGGGCGGGGGTATGGCTACACCTTC.

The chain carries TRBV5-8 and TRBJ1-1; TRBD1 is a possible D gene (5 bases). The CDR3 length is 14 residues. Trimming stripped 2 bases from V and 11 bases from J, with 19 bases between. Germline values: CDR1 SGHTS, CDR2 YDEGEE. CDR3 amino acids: CASSLRSQGSRAFF. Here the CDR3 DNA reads TGTGCCAGCAGCTTAAGGTCCCAGGGAAGTCGGGCTTTCTTT.

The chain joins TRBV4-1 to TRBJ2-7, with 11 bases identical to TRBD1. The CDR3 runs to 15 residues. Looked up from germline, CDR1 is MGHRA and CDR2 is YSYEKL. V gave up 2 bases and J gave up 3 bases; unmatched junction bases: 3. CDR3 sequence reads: CASSQRDRGSYEQYF. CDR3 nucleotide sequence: TGCGCCAGCAGCCAACGGGACAGGGGGAGCTACGAGCAGTACTTC.

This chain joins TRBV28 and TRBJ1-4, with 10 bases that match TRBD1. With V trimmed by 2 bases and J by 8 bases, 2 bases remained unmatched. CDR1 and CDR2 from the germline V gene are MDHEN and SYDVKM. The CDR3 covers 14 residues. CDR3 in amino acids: CASSLDRGLEKLFF. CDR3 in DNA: TGTGCCAGCAGTTTAGACAGGGGGCTCGAAAAACTGTTTTTT.

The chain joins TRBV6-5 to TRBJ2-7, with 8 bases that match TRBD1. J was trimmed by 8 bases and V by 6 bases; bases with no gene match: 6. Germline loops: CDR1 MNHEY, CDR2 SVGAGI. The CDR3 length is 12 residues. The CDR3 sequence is CASSLDRVKQYF. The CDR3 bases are TGTGCCAGCAGCCTGGACAGGGTCAAGCAGTACTTC.

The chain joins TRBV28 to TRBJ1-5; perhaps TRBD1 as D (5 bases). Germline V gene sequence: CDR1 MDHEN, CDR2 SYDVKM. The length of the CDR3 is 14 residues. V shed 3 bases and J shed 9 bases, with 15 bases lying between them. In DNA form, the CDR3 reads TGTGCCAGCAGTTTGCAACAGGCTTTAGGGCCCCAGCATTTT. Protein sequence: CASSLQQALGPQHF. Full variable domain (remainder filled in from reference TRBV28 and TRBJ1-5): DVKVTQSSRYLVKRTGEKVFLECVQDMDHENMFWYRQDPGLGLRLIYFSYDVKMKEKGDIPEGYSVSREKKERFSLILESASTNQTSMYLCASSLQQALGPQHFGDGTRLSIL.

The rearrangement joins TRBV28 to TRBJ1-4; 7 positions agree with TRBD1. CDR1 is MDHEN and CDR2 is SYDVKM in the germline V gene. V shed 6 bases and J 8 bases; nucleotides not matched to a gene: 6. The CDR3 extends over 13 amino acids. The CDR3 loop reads CASRGQSREKLFF. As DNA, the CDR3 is TGTGCCAGCAGGGGACAGTCTAGGGAAAAACTGTTTTTT.

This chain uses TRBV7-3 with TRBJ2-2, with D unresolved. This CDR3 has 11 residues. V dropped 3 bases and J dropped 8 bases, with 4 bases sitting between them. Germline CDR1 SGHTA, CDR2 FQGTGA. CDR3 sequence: CASSFGGELFF. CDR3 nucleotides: TGTGCCAGCAGCTTCGGGGGGGAGCTGTTTTTT.

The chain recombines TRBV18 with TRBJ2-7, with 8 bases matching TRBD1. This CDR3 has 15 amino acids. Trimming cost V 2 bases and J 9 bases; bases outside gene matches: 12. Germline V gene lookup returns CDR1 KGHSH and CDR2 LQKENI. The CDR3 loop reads CASSPGQGADPVQYF. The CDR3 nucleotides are TGTGCCAGCTCACCAGGCCAGGGGGCCGACCCTGTGCAGTACTTC.